This T cell receptor (beta chain) was sequenced in a study of T cell responses to AZD1222 COVID-19 vaccine. Notes on the study in general: Among spike-specific TCRs, nearly half reportedly target unmutated variant regions. Only six people who got AZD1222 tested seropositive at baseline. Clonal diversity was possibly underestimated; the donors were predominantly white British and more often female. Repertoire samples came only from after the peak T cell response.

Note on this clone: As yet, its antigen is unknown.

V was clipped by 7 bases and J by 0 bases, with 15 bases between them. The CDR3 sequence is 16 residues long. Germline V CDR1 and CDR2: MDHEN, SYDVKM. Profiled with immunoSEQ multiplex PCR; TCRdb holds only in-frame clones, not every one. The sample lists around 140,000 clones; approximately 93% were seen once. The sample consisted of peripheral blood, taken after recovery from COVID-19. The chain recombines TRBV28 with TRBJ2-2; no definite D call. This TCR came from an adult who had recovered from COVID-19. CDR3 bases: TGTGCCAGCAACGACTTCTGGCAGCCGAACACCGGGGAGCTGTTTTTT. Residues: CASNDFWQPNTGELFF.